A single sample gave rise to the 11 T cell receptor beta chains below, sequenced in a study of blood T cell repertoires in COVID-19. This table comes from immunoSEQ multiplex PCR, and its TCRdb copy is limited to in-frame clones, with some not included. The sample has around 20,000 clones; roughly 87% are singletons. The specimen sequenced was peripheral blood. The receptors were sampled from a human donor in a cohort sampled during active COVID-19. The donor label of this sample is uncertain.

The CDR3: CATSAASGNTQYF. CDR3 sequence (DNA): TGTGCCACCAGTGCGGCTAGCGGAAATACGCAGTATTTT. The genes are TRBV24-1 and TRBJ2-3; 7 nucleotides align to TRBD2. The junction had 5 bases not matched to a gene; V was cut back by 5 bases and J by 7 bases. CDR1 is KGHDR, CDR2 SFDVKD, per germline. CDR3 length equals 13 residues.

This chain connects TRBV4-1 to TRBJ2-2; 9 bases align to TRBD2. The CDR3 has 17 amino acids. Germline V gene sequence: CDR1 MGHRA, CDR2 YSYEKL. After removal of 4 bases from V and 5 bases from J, the junction contained 11 bases not matched to a gene. The CDR3, as DNA: TGCGCCAGCAGCCGGGAGCTAGCGGGATGGGAGACCGGGGAGCTGTTTTTT. Translation gives CASSRELAGWETGELFF.

The V and J genes are TRBV24-1 and TRBJ2-5, with 9 bases lining up with TRBD1. After removal of 3 bases from V and 5 bases from J, the junction contained 9 bases not matched to a gene. Germline V gene data show CDR1 as KGHDR and CDR2 as SFDVKD. This CDR3 is 16 amino acids long. The DNA of the CDR3 is TGTGCCACCAGTGATGGGGACAGGGCGGTCAGGGAGACCCAGTACTTC. Translated, it gives CATSDGDRAVRETQYF.

The sample holds a few counts of this clone. The CDR3 DNA is TGTGCCAGCAGCAAAGTCCCAGGACAGGGAGACAATCAGCCCCAGCATTTT. Translation: CASSKVPGQGDNQPQHF. This rearrangement joins TRBV21-1 to TRBJ1-5; TRBD1 was called by the table and not checked on the DNA. TRBV21-1 is labeled a pseudogene. The CDR3 is made up of 17 amino acids.

The chain has TRBV9 and TRBJ2-1; 7 nucleotides match TRBD2. This CDR3 region has 17 residues. CDR1 is SGDLS, CDR2 YYNGEE, per germline. V trimming: 3 bases; J trimming: 6 bases; junction bases outside the gene matches: 15. CDR3 region: CASSASLGLGGSNEQFF. In DNA, the CDR3 is TGTGCCAGCAGCGCCTCCCTCGGGTTGGGGGGGAGCAATGAGCAGTTCTTC.

This chain links TRBV28 with TRBJ1-6; D not certain. Germline-derived CDR1 and CDR2 are MDHEN and SYDVKM. V was clipped by 3 bases and J by 7 bases, with 10 bases between them. The CDR3 is made up of 14 amino acids. CDR3 sequence: CASSLAGPNSPLHF. The CDR3 DNA reads as TGTGCCAGCAGTTTGGCTGGGCCCAATTCACCCCTCCACTTT.

The V and J genes are TRBV2 and TRBJ2-7; the D gene is possibly TRBD1 (6 bases). The ends were cut back, 6 bases at V and 3 bases at J, with 18 bases in the middle. Germline values: CDR1 SNHLY, CDR2 FYNNEI. The CDR3 loop spans 15 amino acids. CDR3 residues: CASSRTRTEFYEQYF. DNA of the CDR3: TGTGCCAGCAGCCGAACCCGGACAGAATTCTACGAGCAGTACTTC. The entire variable domain, with the rest obtained from reference TRBV2 and TRBJ2-7, is as follows: EPEVTQTPSHQVTQMGQEVILRCVPISNHLYFYWYRQILGQKVEFLVSFYNNEISEKSEIFDDQFSVERPDGSNFTLKIRSTKLEDSAMYFCASSRTRTEFYEQYFGPGTRLTVT.

This clone was picked up a small number of times. The chain uses TRBV7-6 and TRBJ2-4; D not resolved. V was trimmed by 2 bases and J by 2 bases, leaving 13 bases between them. Germline V gene data show CDR1 as SGHVS and CDR2 as FNYEAQ. This CDR3 region has 16 residues. The CDR3 DNA reads as TGTGCCAGCAGCTTATGGCCGCCTCCCTCCAAAAACATTCAGTACTTC. This gives the protein CASSLWPPPSKNIQYF.

This clone occurred once. The chain employs TRBV5-1 and TRBJ2-1; 7 positions match TRBD1. Per germline, CDR1 SGHRS and CDR2 YFSETQ. The CDR3 contains 16 residues. V gave up 2 bases and J gave up 0 bases; unmatched junction bases: 5. The CDR3 protein is CASSFGTASSYNEQFF. The CDR3 DNA follows: TGCGCCAGCAGCTTTGGGACAGCTAGCTCCTACAATGAGCAGTTCTTC.

The rearrangement links TRBV6-4 to TRBJ2-1; 14 bases agree with TRBD2. The CDR3 extends over 15 amino acids. CDR1 and CDR2 (germline): MRHNA, SNTAGT. V lost 5 bases to trimming and J lost 10 bases; unmatched junction nucleotides: 7. The CDR3 bases are TGTGCCAGCAGTTCGGGACTAGCGGGAGACATCGAGCAGTTCTTC. It translates to CASSSGLAGDIEQFF.

The gene calls are TRBV7-9 and TRBJ2-3; 9 positions agree with TRBD2. The CDR3 runs 16 residues. In germline, CDR1 is SEHNR, CDR2 FQNEAQ (reference sequence). Germline trimming cut 1 base from V and 3 bases from J; bases unmatched to any gene: 5. CDR3 bases: TGTGCCAGCAGCTTAGGCGGGAGGGCCGGAACAGATACGCAGTATTTT. Protein sequence: CASSLGGRAGTDTQYF. Full variable domain (outside the CDR3, taken from reference TRBV7-9 and TRBJ2-3): DTGVSQNPRHKITKRGQNVTFRCDPISEHNRLYWYRQTLGQGPEFLTYFQNEAQLEKSRLLSDRFSAERPKGSFSTLEIQRTEQGDSAMYLCASSLGGRAGTDTQYFGPGTRLTVL.